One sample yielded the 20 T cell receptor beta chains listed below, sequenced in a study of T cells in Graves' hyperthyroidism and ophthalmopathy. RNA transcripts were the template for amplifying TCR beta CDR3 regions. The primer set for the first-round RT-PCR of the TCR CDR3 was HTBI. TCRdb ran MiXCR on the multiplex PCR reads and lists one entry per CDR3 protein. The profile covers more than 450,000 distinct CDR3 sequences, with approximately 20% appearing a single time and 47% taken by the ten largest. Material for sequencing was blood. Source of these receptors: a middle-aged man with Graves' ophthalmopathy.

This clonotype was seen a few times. CDR3 nucleotide sequence: TGTGCCTGGAGTGCCGACTGGTACCAAGAGACCCAGTACTTC. Amino acid sequence: CAWSADWYQETQYF. The chain couples TRBV30 to TRBJ2-5; D ambiguous. Germline CDR1 GTSNPN, CDR2 SVGIG (reference sequence). CDR3 length equals 14 residues. Trimming took off 1 base at V and 0 bases at J, with 9 bases between the two ends. The variable domain in full, with the rest retrieved from reference TRBV30 and TRBJ2-5, is SQTIHQWPATLVQPVGSPLSLECTVEGTSNPNLYWYRQAAGRGLQLLFYSVGIGQISSEVPQNLSASRPQDRQFILSSKKLLLSDSGFYLCAWSADWYQETQYFGPGTRLLVL.

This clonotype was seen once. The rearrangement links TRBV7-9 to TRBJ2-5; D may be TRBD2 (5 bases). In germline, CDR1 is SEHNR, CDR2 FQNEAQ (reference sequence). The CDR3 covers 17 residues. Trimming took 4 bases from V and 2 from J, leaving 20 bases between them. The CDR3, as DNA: TGTGCCAGCAGCTACCCCCCGTGGGGAGCGTGGCAAGAGACCCAGTACTTC. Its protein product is CASSYPPWGAWQETQYF.

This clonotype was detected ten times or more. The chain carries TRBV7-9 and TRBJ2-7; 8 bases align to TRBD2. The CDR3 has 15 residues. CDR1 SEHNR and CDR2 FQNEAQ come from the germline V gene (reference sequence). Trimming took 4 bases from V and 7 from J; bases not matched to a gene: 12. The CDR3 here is CASSSFSGNRGEQYF. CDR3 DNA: TGTGCCAGCAGCTCTTTTAGCGGGAATCGGGGAGAGCAGTACTTC.

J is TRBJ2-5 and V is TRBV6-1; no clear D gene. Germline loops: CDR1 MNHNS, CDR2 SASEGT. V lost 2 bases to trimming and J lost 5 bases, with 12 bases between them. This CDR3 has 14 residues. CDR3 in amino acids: CASSEWKSVETQYF. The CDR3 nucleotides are TGTGCCAGCAGTGAATGGAAAAGTGTGGAGACCCAGTACTTC.

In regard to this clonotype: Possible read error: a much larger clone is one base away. CDR3 in DNA: TGTGCCAGCAGTTCAAAATACGAGCAGTACTTC. This translates into CASSSKYEQYF. The V call is TRBV28, the J call TRBJ2-7; D not resolved. CDR3 size: 11 residues. The V gene lost 4 bases and the J gene lost 4 bases, with 5 bases spanning the gap. Germline V gene data show CDR1 as MDHEN and CDR2 as SYDVKM.

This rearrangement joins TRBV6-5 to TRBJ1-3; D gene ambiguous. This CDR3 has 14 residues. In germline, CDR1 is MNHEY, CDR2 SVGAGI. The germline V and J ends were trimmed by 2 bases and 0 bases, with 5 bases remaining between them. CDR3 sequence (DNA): TGTGCCAGCAGTTACGGACTCTCTGGAAACACCATATATTTT. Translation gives CASSYGLSGNTIYF.

CDR3 residues: CAISEWGGTTEAFF. For the CDR3, the DNA is TGTGCCATCAGTGAATGGGGGGGGACCACTGAAGCTTTCTTT. The chain joins TRBV10-3 to TRBJ1-1; tentative D call: TRBD1 (5 bases). Trimming stripped 3 bases from V and 4 bases from J, with 12 bases between. CDR3 length equals 14 residues. Germline values: CDR1 ENHRY, CDR2 SYGVKD.

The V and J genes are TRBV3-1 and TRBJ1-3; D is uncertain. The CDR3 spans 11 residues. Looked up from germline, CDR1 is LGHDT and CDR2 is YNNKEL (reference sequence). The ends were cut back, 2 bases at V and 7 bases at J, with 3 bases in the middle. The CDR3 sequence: CASSQRNTIYF. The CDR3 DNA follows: TGTGCCAGCAGCCAACGTAACACCATATATTTT.

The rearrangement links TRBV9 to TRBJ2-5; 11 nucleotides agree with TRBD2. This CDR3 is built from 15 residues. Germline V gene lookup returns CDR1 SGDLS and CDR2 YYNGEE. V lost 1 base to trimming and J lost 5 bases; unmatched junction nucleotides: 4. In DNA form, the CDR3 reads TGTGCCAGCAGCGTAACTAGCGGGAGTAGTGAGACCCAGTACTTC. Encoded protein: CASSVTSGSSETQYF.

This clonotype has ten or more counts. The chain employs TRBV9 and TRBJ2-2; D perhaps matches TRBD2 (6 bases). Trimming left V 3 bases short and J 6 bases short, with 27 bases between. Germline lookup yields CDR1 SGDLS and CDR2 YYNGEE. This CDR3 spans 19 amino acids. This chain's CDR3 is CASSDEGMRASERAGELFF. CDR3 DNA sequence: TGTGCCAGCAGCGATGAAGGGATGCGGGCCTCCGAGCGGGCCGGGGAGCTGTTTTTT. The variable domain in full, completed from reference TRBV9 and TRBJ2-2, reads DSGVTQTPKHLITATGQRVTLRCSPRSGDLSVYWYQQSLDQGLQFLIQYYNGEERAKGNILERFSAQQFPDLHSELNLSSLELGDSALYFCASSDEGMRASERAGELFFGEGSRLTVL.

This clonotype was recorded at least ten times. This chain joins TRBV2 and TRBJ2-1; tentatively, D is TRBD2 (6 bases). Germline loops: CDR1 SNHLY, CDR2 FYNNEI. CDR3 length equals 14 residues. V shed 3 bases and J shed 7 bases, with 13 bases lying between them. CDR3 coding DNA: TGTGCCAGCAGTGACTGGGGCGCGGGAAATGAGCAGTTCTTC. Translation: CASSDWGAGNEQFF.

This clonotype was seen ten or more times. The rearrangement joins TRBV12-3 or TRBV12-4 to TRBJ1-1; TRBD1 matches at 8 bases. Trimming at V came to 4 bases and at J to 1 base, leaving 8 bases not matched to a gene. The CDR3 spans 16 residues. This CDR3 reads CASSWNGQGPNTEAFF. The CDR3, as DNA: TGTGCCAGCAGTTGGAATGGACAGGGCCCGAACACTGAAGCTTTCTTT.

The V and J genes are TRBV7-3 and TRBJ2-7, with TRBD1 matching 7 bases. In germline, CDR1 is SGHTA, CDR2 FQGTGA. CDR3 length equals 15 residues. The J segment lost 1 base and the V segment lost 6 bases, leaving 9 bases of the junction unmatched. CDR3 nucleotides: TGTGCCAGCAGGTCCCCGGGACAGAAATCCTACGAGCAGTACTTC. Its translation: CASRSPGQKSYEQYF.

The CDR3 spells CASSLFPELDNEQFF. DNA of the CDR3: TGTGCCAGCAGTTTATTTCCCGAACTGGACAATGAGCAGTTCTTC. The chain links TRBV27 to TRBJ2-1; D uncertain. Germline CDR1 reads MNHEY; CDR2 reads SMNVEV (reference sequence). This CDR3 contains 15 residues. V dropped 1 base and J dropped 5 bases, with 12 bases sitting between them.

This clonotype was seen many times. The CDR3 protein is CASTPNARTETQYF. In DNA, the CDR3 is TGTGCCAGCACCCCGAATGCTAGGACGGAGACCCAGTACTTC. V is TRBV28 and J is TRBJ2-5; D not certain. The germline V gene encodes CDR1 MDHEN and CDR2 SYDVKM. The CDR3 is 14 amino acids. Between the trimmed V and J ends, which lost 7 bases and 5 bases, there was a span of 17 bases.

Here the CDR3 DNA reads TGTGCCAGTAGCCAGCGGGGACTGCCCCAGCATTTT. The encoded protein is CASSQRGLPQHF. The chain joins TRBV19 to TRBJ1-5; D is possibly TRBD1 (5 bases). Germline V gives CDR1 LNHDA, CDR2 SQIVND (reference sequence). V lost 6 bases, J lost 9 bases, and 12 bases lay in between. The CDR3 is 12 residues long. The entire variable domain, with the rest obtained from reference TRBV19 and TRBJ1-5, is as follows: DGGITQSPKYLFRKEGQNVTLSCEQNLNHDAMYWYRQDPGQGLRLIYYSQIVNDFQKGDIAEGYSVSREKKESFPLTVTSAQKNPTAFYLCASSQRGLPQHFGDGTRLSIL.

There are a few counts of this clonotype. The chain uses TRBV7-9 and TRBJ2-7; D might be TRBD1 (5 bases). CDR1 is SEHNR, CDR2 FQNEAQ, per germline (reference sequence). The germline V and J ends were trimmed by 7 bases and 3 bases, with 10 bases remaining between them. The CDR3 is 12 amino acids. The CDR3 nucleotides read TGTGCCAGCAACCTAGGGGACTACGAGCAGTACTTC. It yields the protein CASNLGDYEQYF.

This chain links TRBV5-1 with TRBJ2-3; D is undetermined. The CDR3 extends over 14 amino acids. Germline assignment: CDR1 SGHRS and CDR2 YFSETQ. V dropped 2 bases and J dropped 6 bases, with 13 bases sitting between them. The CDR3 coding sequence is TGCGCCAGCAGCTTTAATGACCCCTTGGATACGCAGTATTTT. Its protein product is CASSFNDPLDTQYF.

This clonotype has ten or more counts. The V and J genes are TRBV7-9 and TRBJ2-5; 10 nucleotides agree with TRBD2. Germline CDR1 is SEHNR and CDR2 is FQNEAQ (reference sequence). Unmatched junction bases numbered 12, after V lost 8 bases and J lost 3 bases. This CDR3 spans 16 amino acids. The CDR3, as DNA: TGTGCCAGCGACCTACTAGCGGGATCGAAAAAAGAGACCCAGTACTTC. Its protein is CASDLLAGSKKETQYF.

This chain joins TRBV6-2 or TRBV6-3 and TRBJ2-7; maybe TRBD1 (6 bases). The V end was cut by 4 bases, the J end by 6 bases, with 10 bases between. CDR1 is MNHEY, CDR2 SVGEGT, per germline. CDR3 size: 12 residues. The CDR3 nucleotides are TGTGCCAGCAGTTTCCAGGGGTTCGAGCAGTACTTC. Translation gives CASSFQGFEQYF.